These 28 T cell receptor beta chains share one sample of origin, sequenced in a study of patients and donors after allogeneic stem cell transplantation. TCRdb processed the RT-PCR reads anew with MiXCR; each CDR3 protein has one entry. This sample has 8,300 or so distinct CDR3 sequences, with 3% to 4.5% found just once. Material: blood, either unsorted or a sorted T cell fraction (not recorded which). Receptor source: a human donor who was either an allogeneic HSCT recipient or a stem cell or donor lymphocyte infusion donor (not recorded which). It is not recorded whose cells these are; they may come from a transplant donor.

By frequency in the sample, this clonotype is medium-sized. The genes are TRBV7-9 and TRBJ2-3; no clear D gene. The CDR3 covers 14 residues. Germline values: CDR1 SEHNR, CDR2 FQNEAQ (reference sequence). V was shortened by 4 bases and J by 2 bases, with 10 bases between the two germline ends. The CDR3 DNA reads TGTGCCAGCAGCTATACTAAACTCACAGATACGCAGTATTTT. As protein: CASSYTKLTDTQYF.

This clonotype is labeled medium-sized (0.01 to 0.1%). This rearrangement joins TRBV7-9 to TRBJ2-7; D uncertain. The CDR3 is 11 residues long. CDR1 SEHNR and CDR2 FQNEAQ come from the germline V gene (reference sequence). V lost 5 bases, J lost 3 bases, and 5 bases lay in between. The CDR3 reads CASSAIYEQYF. The CDR3 region has the DNA TGTGCCAGCAGCGCAATCTACGAGCAGTACTTC.

This clonotype was seen ten or more times. The chain combines TRBV7-9 with TRBJ2-5, with D possibly TRBD2 on 5 matching bases. V lost 5 bases and J lost 2, with 18 bases in between. The germline CDR1 and CDR2 sequences are SEHNR and FQNEAQ (reference sequence). The CDR3 covers 16 residues. The CDR3 is CASSIRGTRGQETQYF. The CDR3 nucleotides read TGTGCCAGCAGCATACGGGGAACGAGAGGGCAAGAGACCCAGTACTTC.

This clonotype was counted at least ten times. The gene calls are TRBV28 and TRBJ2-7; no firm D call. The CDR3 has 14 amino acids. V was clipped by 6 bases and J by 0 bases, with 12 bases between them. Germline V gene sequence: CDR1 MDHEN, CDR2 SYDVKM. CDR3 DNA: TGTGCCAGCAGCGACTGGTCCAGCTCCTACGAGCAGTACTTC. Translating it yields CASSDWSSSYEQYF.

This clonotype was picked up many times. The rearrangement joins TRBV9 to TRBJ2-3, with D perhaps matching TRBD1 (6 bases). CDR1 and CDR2 from the germline V gene are SGDLS and YYNGEE. The CDR3 contains 15 residues. Between the trimmed V and J ends, which lost 7 bases and 5 bases, there was a span of 20 bases. For the CDR3, the DNA is TGTGCCAGCGGCTGGGGGCAGGCGACGCAAGATACGCAGTATTTT. Translating gives CASGWGQATQDTQYF.

This clonotype was detected ten times or more. The chain employs TRBV28 and TRBJ2-5, with a possible D match to TRBD1 (5 bases). The CDR3 length is 13 residues. Per the germline V gene, CDR1 is MDHEN and CDR2 is SYDVKM. Trimming removed 5 bases at V and 6 bases at J, with 13 bases between. CDR3: CASSTQGFKTQYF. The CDR3 bases are TGTGCCAGCAGTACTCAGGGATTCAAGACCCAGTACTTC.

Notes on this clonotype: An end of the junction does not agree with germline; a read error may underlie this. The chain uses TRBV19 and TRBJ1-5; weak D call: TRBD1 (6 bases). Per germline, CDR1 LNHDA and CDR2 SQIVND (reference sequence). This CDR3 is 13 amino acids long. The CDR3 region has the DNA TGTGCCAGTAGTCAGGGGAGCAGTCAGCCCCAGCATTTT. Protein: CASSQGSSQPQHF.

This clonotype was observed at least ten times. The gene calls are TRBV7-9 and TRBJ2-7, with 8 bases identical to TRBD1. This CDR3 is 15 amino acids long. The junction had 4 bases not matched to a gene; V was cut back by 1 base and J by 2 bases. Germline CDR1 reads SEHNR; CDR2 reads FQNEAQ (reference sequence). CDR3: CASSLEGTGTYEQYF. For the CDR3, the DNA is TGTGCCAGCAGCTTAGAGGGGACAGGAACCTACGAGCAGTACTTC.

This clonotype has a count of ten or more. The chain joins TRBV5-8 to TRBJ2-7; D is unclear. Germline V gene sequence: CDR1 SGHTS, CDR2 YDEGEE. The CDR3 spans 12 residues. V lost 4 bases and J 4 bases, leaving 9 bases between the germline ends. In nucleotides, the CDR3 is TGTGCCAGCAGCCTGGCGCAGTACGAGCAGTACTTC. This translates into CASSLAQYEQYF. Drawing the rest from reference TRBV5-8 and TRBJ2-7, the complete variable domain is EAGVTQSPTHLIKTRGQQATLRCSPISGHTSVYWYQQALGLGLQFLLWYDEGEERNRGNFPPRFSGRQFPNYSSELNVNALELEDSALYLCASSLAQYEQYFGPGTRLTVT.

By sample share, this clonotype is medium-sized (0.01 to 0.1%). The V call is TRBV7-3, the J call TRBJ1-5, with D hard to call. From germline, CDR1 is SGHTA and CDR2 FQGTGA. The CDR3 is made up of 12 amino acids. Trimming stripped 5 bases from V and 5 bases from J, with 7 bases between. The chain's CDR3 is CASSEIYQPQHF. In nucleotides, the CDR3 is TGTGCCAGCAGCGAAATCTATCAGCCCCAGCATTTT. Full variable domain (rest looked up from reference TRBV7-3 and TRBJ1-5): GAGVSQTPSNKVTEKGKYVELRCDPISGHTALYWYRQSLGQGPEFLIYFQGTGAADDSGLPNDRFFAVRPEGSVSTLKIQRTERGDSAVYLCASSEIYQPQHFGDGTRLSIL.

This clonotype was seen many times. The rearrangement uses TRBV3-1 and TRBJ1-2; no clear D. Germline V gene lookup returns CDR1 LGHDT and CDR2 YNNKEL (reference sequence). The ends were cut back, 3 bases at V and 4 bases at J, with 9 bases in the middle. The CDR3 is made up of 13 amino acids. The CDR3 DNA reads TGTGCCAGCAGCCACCCCTCAGGCTATGGCTACACCTTC. Residues: CASSHPSGYGYTF. Supplemented by reference TRBV3-1 and TRBJ1-2, the full variable domain reads DTAVSQTPKYLVTQMGNDKSIKCEQNLGHDTMYWYKQDSKKFLKIMFSYNNKELIINETVPNRFSPKSPDKAHLNLHINSLELGDSAVYFCASSHPSGYGYTFGSGTRLTVV.

At least ten counts were recorded for this clonotype. The genes are TRBV28 and TRBJ1-2; D may be TRBD1 (6 bases). CDR1 is MDHEN and CDR2 is SYDVKM in the germline V gene. The V end was cut by 6 bases, the J end by 12 bases, with 20 bases between. The CDR3 has 13 amino acids. The CDR3 spells CASRIRGGKAHTF. The CDR3 DNA reads as TGTGCCAGCAGGATTAGGGGGGGGAAGGCCCACACCTTC.

This clonotype rates as medium-sized. This chain links TRBV7-9 with TRBJ2-3; maybe TRBD2 (6 bases). Germline CDR1 and CDR2: SEHNR and FQNEAQ (reference sequence). The CDR3 consists of 11 residues. The V end lost 8 bases, the J end lost 10 bases, and 13 bases lay between the germline ends. The CDR3 nucleotides read TGTGCCAGCTTCTCGACGGGAGCGCAGTATTTT. It yields the protein CASFSTGAQYF. Full variable domain (rest looked up from reference TRBV7-9 and TRBJ2-3): DTGVSQNPRHKITKRGQNVTFRCDPISEHNRLYWYRQTLGQGPEFLTYFQNEAQLEKSRLLSDRFSAERPKGSFSTLEIQRTEQGDSAMYLCASFSTGAQYFGPGTRLTVL.

This clonotype was detected many times. The chain uses TRBV5-5 and TRBJ1-6; D is possibly TRBD1 (5 bases). V was shortened by 1 base and J by 11 bases, with 10 bases between the two germline ends. The CDR3 is made up of 13 amino acids. Germline values: CDR1 SGHKS, CDR2 YYEKEE (reference sequence). The CDR3 protein is CASSLFREAPLHF. In DNA, the CDR3 is TGTGCCAGCAGCTTGTTCAGGGAGGCACCCCTCCACTTT.

By share, this clonotype ranks as medium-sized (0.01 to 0.1%). The V and J genes are TRBV11-2 and TRBJ2-3, with 11 bases matching TRBD2. From germline, CDR1 is SGHAT and CDR2 FQNNGV. The CDR3 consists of 17 residues. The ends lost 5 bases at V and 3 bases at J; junction bases unmatched: 10. CDR3 bases: TGTGCCAGCAGCCCGGGGATACTAGCGGGAGATACAGATACGCAGTATTTT. Amino acids: CASSPGILAGDTDTQYF.

This clonotype was found a few times. The rearrangement uses TRBV6-2 or TRBV6-3 and TRBJ2-7; D not certain. Germline V gives CDR1 MNHEY, CDR2 SVGEGT. V was pared by 4 bases and J by 0 bases, with 16 bases between. The CDR3 runs 16 residues. The CDR3: CASSLSSWADSYEQYF. The CDR3 region has the DNA TGTGCCAGCAGTTTATCGAGCTGGGCGGACTCCTACGAGCAGTACTTC.

The sample holds many counts of this clonotype. The genes are TRBV24-1 and TRBJ1-2, with TRBD1 matching over 7 bases. The CDR3 is made up of 15 amino acids. With V trimmed by 3 bases and J by 8 bases, 11 bases remained unmatched. Germline CDR1 reads KGHDR; CDR2 reads SFDVKD. CDR3 sequence reads: CATSDHRDSKSGYTF. CDR3 nucleotide sequence: TGTGCCACCAGTGATCACCGGGACAGCAAATCCGGCTACACCTTC.

This clonotype occurred many times. The V and J genes are TRBV6-2 or TRBV6-3 and TRBJ1-5, with D unclear. V was shortened by 6 bases and J by 0 bases, with 6 bases between the two germline ends. Germline CDR1 and CDR2: MNHEY and SVGEGT. The CDR3 has 13 residues. CDR3 residues: CASSLNSNQPQHF. For the CDR3, the DNA is TGTGCCAGCAGCCTAAATAGCAATCAGCCCCAGCATTTT.

This clonotype showed up many times. The J gene is TRBJ2-1, the V gene TRBV20-1, with D unresolved. Looked up from germline, CDR1 is DFQATT and CDR2 is SNEGSKA (reference sequence). The CDR3 covers 14 residues. Trimming took 0 bases from V and 4 from J, leaving 10 bases between them. In DNA, the CDR3 is TGCAGTGCTAGAGATCTTTCGGAGTACAATGAGCAGTTCTTC. Amino acid sequence: CSARDLSEYNEQFF.

As concerns this clonotype: This may stem from a read error, because a much larger clone lies one nucleotide away. This chain connects TRBV6-5 to TRBJ1-3, with D unresolved. The CDR3 is 11 residues long. Germline CDR1 is MNHEY and CDR2 is SVGAGI. This CDR3 is CASSVGNTLYF. The CDR3, as DNA: TGTGCCAGCTCTGTGGGAAACACCCTATATTTT.

This clonotype was seen ten or more times. The CDR3 here is CASRGRGLAGVDTQYF. The CDR3 DNA reads as TGTGCCAGCAGGGGTCGCGGACTAGCGGGAGTAGATACGCAGTATTTT. This rearrangement joins TRBV7-2 to TRBJ2-3; 13 bases line up with TRBD2. Germline CDR1 and CDR2: SGHTA and FQGNSA. The J segment lost 5 bases and the V segment lost 6 bases, leaving 8 bases of the junction unmatched. The CDR3 is made up of 16 amino acids. Full variable domain (rest looked up from reference TRBV7-2 and TRBJ2-3): GAGVSQSPSNKVTEKGKDVELRCDPISGHTALYWYRQSLGQGLEFLIYFQGNSAPDKSGLPSDRFSAERTGGSVSTLTIQRTQQEDSAVYLCASRGRGLAGVDTQYFGPGTRLTVL.

Many counts were recorded for this clonotype. The rearrangement joins TRBV7-3 to TRBJ2-1; possible D gene TRBD2, 5 bases. From germline, CDR1 is SGHTA and CDR2 FQGTGA. The CDR3 spans 15 residues. Trimming pared 4 bases from V and 6 bases from J, leaving 16 bases between. This CDR3 reads CASSSGGTPGNEQFF. The DNA for the CDR3 is TGTGCCAGCAGCTCCGGAGGAACTCCTGGCAATGAGCAGTTCTTC.

The chain is built from TRBV6-5 and TRBJ1-6, with D unresolved. Germline V gene data show CDR1 as MNHEY and CDR2 as SVGAGI. CDR3 length: 15 residues. V was pared by 3 bases and J by 6 bases, with 12 bases between. In DNA, the CDR3 is TGTGCCAGCAGTTATCTACAAGGGTCTAATTCACCCCTCCACTTT. It is translated as CASSYLQGSNSPLHF.

This clonotype was seen at least ten times. The V call is TRBV10-3, the J call TRBJ2-7, with D hard to call. The germline V gene has CDR1 ENHRY and CDR2 SYGVKD. V was pared by 10 bases and J by 2 bases, with 21 bases between. CDR3 length: 15 amino acids. In nucleotides, the CDR3 is TGTGCCACCTTGGTCCTCGCGCCATCCCCCTACGAGCAGTACTTC. This sequence encodes CATLVLAPSPYEQYF.

In its sample, this clonotype was seen many times. This chain uses TRBV12-3 or TRBV12-4 with TRBJ2-1; D perhaps matches TRBD1 (6 bases). Trimming removed 3 bases from V and 4 bases from J, with 13 bases in between. This CDR3 region has 15 residues. The CDR3 sequence: CASSLGDTRYNEQFF. The CDR3 coding sequence is TGTGCCAGCAGTTTGGGGGACACTAGATACAATGAGCAGTTCTTC.

Details on this clonotype: This may stem from a read error, because a much larger clone lies one nucleotide away. The rearrangement uses TRBV10-3 and TRBJ2-7; a weak D match, TRBD1 (6 bases). Germline V CDR1 and CDR2: ENHRY, SYGVKD. CDR3 length equals 13 residues. The DNA for the CDR3 is TGTGTCACACAGGGCCGCCTCGGATCGGAGCAGTACTTC. The encoded protein is CVTQGRLGSEQYF.

Many counts were recorded for this clonotype. The chain uses TRBV18 and TRBJ2-2; 14 positions agree with TRBD2. J lost 2 bases, V lost 3 bases, and 5 bases had no gene match. CDR1 and CDR2 (germline): KGHSH, LQKENI. The CDR3 is 18 residues long. The DNA of the CDR3 is TGTGCCAGCTCACCTAGGACTAGCGGGGGGAGAAACACCGGGGAGCTGTTTTTT. Encoded protein: CASSPRTSGGRNTGELFF.

This clonotype was seen a few times. The chain combines TRBV6-6 with TRBJ2-3; TRBD1 is a possible D gene (5 bases). CDR3 length equals 14 residues. Germline V CDR1 and CDR2: MNHNY, SVGAGI (reference sequence). The V gene lost 6 bases and the J gene lost 0 bases, with 10 bases spanning the gap. CDR3 sequence: CASRDDSSTDTQYF. For the CDR3, the DNA is TGTGCCAGCAGGGACGACAGTAGCACAGATACGCAGTATTTT.